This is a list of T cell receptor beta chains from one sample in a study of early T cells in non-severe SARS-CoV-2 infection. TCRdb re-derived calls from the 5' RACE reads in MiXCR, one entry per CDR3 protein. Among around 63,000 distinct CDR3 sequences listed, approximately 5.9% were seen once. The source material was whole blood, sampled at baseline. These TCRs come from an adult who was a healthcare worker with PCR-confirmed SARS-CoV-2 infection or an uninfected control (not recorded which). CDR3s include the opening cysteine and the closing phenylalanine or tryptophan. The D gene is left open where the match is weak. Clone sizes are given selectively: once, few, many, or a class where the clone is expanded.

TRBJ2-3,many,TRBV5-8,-,TGTGCCAGCAGCTCCACAGCAGATACGCAGTATTTT,CASSSTADTQYF
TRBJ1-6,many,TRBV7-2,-,TGTGCCAGCAGCCTAAGACAGGTGACTTACAATTCACCCCTCCACTTT,CASSLRQVTYNSPLHF
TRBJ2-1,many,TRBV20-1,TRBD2,TGCAGTGCTAGACTACTAGCGGGGACTAATGAGCAGTTCTTC,CSARLLAGTNEQFF
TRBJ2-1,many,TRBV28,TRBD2,TGTGCCAGCAGTTCACCCGGGACTAGCGGGAGCAATGAGCAGTTCTTC,CASSSPGTSGSNEQFF
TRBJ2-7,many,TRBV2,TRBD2,TGTGCCAGCAAGACTAGCGGGACATACGAGCAGTACTTC,CASKTSGTYEQYF
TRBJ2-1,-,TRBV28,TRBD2,TGTGCCAGCAGTTTATCGCTAGCGGATTACAATGAGCAGTTCTTC,CASSLSLADYNEQFF
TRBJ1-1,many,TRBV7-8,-,TGTGCCAGCTCCCCCGCGAGGGACATGAACACTGAAGCTTTCTTT,CASSPARDMNTEAFF
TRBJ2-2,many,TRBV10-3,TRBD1,TGTGCCATCATGGGACAGGGGGCTGACACCGGGGAGCTGTTTTTT,CAIMGQGADTGELFF
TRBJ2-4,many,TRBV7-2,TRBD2,TGTGCCAGCAGTCAAAATTCCCGGGAGGGCAAAAAAAACATTCAGTACTTC,CASSQNSREGKKNIQYF
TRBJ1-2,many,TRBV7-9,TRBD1,TGTGCCAGCAGCTTACGGGACAGTAACTATGGCTACACCTTC,CASSLRDSNYGYTF
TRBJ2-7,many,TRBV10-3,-,TGTGCCATCAGTTCCACAGGGTACGAGCAGTACTTC,CAISSTGYEQYF
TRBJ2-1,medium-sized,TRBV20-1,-,TGCAGTGCTAGAGTCGGGAATGAGCAGTTCTTC,CSARVGNEQFF
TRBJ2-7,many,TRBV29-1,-,TGCAGCGTTGGGACAGCCTCCTACGAGCAGTACTTC,CSVGTASYEQYF
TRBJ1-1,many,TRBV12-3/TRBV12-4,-,TGTGCCAGCAGTTTAATGGGTAATGAAGCTTTCTTT,CASSLMGNEAFF
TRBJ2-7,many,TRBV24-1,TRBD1,TGTGCCACCAGTGAGAATAAGGACAGGGTCGACGAGCAGTACTTC,CATSENKDRVDEQYF
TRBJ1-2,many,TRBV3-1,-,TGTGCCAGCAGCCAAGGTCAGGTGGGCTATGGCTACACCTTC,CASSQGQVGYGYTF
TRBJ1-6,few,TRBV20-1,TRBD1,TGCAGTGCTAGGGACAGGGGGGAGTCACCCCTCCACTTT,CSARDRGESPLHF
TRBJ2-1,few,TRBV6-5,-,TGTGCCAGCCACGACAGTATCACCTACAATGAGCAGTTCTTC,CASHDSITYNEQFF
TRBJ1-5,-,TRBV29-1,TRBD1,TGCAGCGTTGAGGGCACCCAAGGACAGGCCCAGCATTTT,CSVEGTQGQAQHF
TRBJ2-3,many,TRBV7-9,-,TGTGCCAGCAGCTTACAAGGGGTCGGCACAGATACGCAGTATTTT,CASSLQGVGTDTQYF
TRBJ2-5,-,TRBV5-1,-,TGCGCCAGCAGCTTGAGAGGGGAGACCCAGTACTTC,CASSLRGETQYF
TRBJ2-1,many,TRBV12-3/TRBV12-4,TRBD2,TGTGCCAGCAGGGCCTCTAGCGGGGTCTACAATGAGCAGTTCTTC,CASRASSGVYNEQFF
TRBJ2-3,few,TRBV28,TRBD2,TGTGCCAGCAGTTTGAGACTAGCGGGAGCTGATACGCAGTATTTT,CASSLRLAGADTQYF
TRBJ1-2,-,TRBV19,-,TGTGCCAGTAGTTCCCGGGAGCCCACCTATGGCTACACCTTC,CASSSREPTYGYTF
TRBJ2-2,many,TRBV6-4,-,TGTGCCAGCAGTGACTCCTACAGGGCCCGGGAGCTGTTTTTT,CASSDSYRARELFF
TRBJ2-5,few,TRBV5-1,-,TGCGCCAGCAGCTTGAAGTTGTTTATCGAGACCCAGTACTTC,CASSLKLFIETQYF
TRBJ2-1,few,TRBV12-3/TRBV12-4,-,TGTGCCAGCAGCCCGGGAGACCTCTACAATGAGCAGTTCTTC,CASSPGDLYNEQFF
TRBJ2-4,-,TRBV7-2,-,TGTGCCAGCAGCTTAGGACACCAAGCCAAAAACATTCAGTACTTC,CASSLGHQAKNIQYF
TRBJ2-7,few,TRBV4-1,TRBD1,TGCGCCAGCAGCCAAGATACAGGGGCACCCTACGAGCAGTACTTC,CASSQDTGAPYEQYF
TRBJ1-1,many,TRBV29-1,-,TGCAGCGTTGAAGGGGGAGGCCTAAAAAACACTGAAGCTTTCTTT,CSVEGGGLKNTEAFF
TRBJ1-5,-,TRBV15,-,TGTGCCACCAGCAGAGATAATCAGCCCCAGCATTTT,CATSRDNQPQHF